Listed here is a single TCR beta chain. Its matching antigen is unknown. TCRdb's copy holds only in-frame clones and misses some; the assay was immunoSEQ multiplex PCR. The repertoire consists of some 63,000 clones, with about 91% occurring once and the leading ten covering 5% to 6.5%. The data are from a study of T cell responses to AZD1222 COVID-19 vaccine. Study-wide findings and caveats: At baseline, seropositivity was found in only six or seven AZD1222 recipients.

Germline V lookup: CDR1 SGHTA, CDR2 FQGNSA. The CDR3 is 12 residues long. The V end was cut by 3 bases, the J end by 7 bases, with 9 bases between. The TCR comes from an adult who received the AZD1222 COVID-19 vaccine. Sequenced material: peripheral blood, taken 28 days after the second AZD1222 dose. The chain employs TRBV7-2 and TRBJ1-1, with D perhaps matching TRBD1 (5 bases). The CDR3 protein is CASSFPGGEAFF. DNA of the CDR3: TGTGCCAGCAGCTTTCCCGGGGGTGAAGCTTTCTTT.